This TCR beta chain was profiled in a study of T cell clones after liver transplantation. The wider study: Post-transplant blood was tracked for graft-donor-reactive T cell clones identified in a pre-transplant mixed lymphocyte reaction. Samples came pre-transplant, pre-randomization before withdrawal, and post-randomization after withdrawal ended.

Germline V CDR1 and CDR2: SGHTA, FQGNSA. This CDR3 contains 16 residues. Between the trimmed V and J ends, which lost 4 bases and 5 bases, there was a span of 15 bases. Overall study results and limits: Low donor cell numbers restricted donor-reactive repertoire measurement in two subjects. Post-transplant, graft-donor-reactive CD4 TCRbeta sequences in blood dropped significantly in most of the 8 subjects.

This clone has a count of ten or more. Its antigen is still unknown. Sequenced by immunoSEQ multiplex PCR; TCRdb stores in-frame clones only, minus some. The sample holds 50,000 to 60,000 clones; around 70% are singletons and the top ten take 8% to 10%. This sequence joins TRBV7-2 and TRBJ1-6; D is possibly TRBD1 (6 bases). The sample in question was CD4+ T cells from blood, obtained at the 22-month timepoint. This sequence was found in a human patient who received a liver transplant. Some T cells may trace back to the graft donor. CDR3 sequence reads: CASSSRRDIDNSPLHF. As DNA, the CDR3 is TGTGCCAGCAGCTCTCGAAGGGACATCGATAATTCACCCCTCCACTTT.